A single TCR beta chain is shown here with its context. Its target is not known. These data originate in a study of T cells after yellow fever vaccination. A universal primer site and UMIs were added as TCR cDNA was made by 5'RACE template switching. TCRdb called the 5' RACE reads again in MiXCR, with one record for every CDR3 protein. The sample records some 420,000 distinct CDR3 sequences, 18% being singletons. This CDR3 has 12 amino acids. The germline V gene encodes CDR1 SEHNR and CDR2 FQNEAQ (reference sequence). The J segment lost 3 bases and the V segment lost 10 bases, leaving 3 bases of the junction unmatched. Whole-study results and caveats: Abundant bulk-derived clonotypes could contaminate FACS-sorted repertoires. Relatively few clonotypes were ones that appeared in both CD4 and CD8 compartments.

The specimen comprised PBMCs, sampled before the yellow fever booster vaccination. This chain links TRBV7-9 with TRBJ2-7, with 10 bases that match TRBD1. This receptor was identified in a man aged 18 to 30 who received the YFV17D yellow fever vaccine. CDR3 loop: CATGTGDYEQYF. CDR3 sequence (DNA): TGTGCCACCGGGACAGGGGACTACGAGCAGTACTTC.